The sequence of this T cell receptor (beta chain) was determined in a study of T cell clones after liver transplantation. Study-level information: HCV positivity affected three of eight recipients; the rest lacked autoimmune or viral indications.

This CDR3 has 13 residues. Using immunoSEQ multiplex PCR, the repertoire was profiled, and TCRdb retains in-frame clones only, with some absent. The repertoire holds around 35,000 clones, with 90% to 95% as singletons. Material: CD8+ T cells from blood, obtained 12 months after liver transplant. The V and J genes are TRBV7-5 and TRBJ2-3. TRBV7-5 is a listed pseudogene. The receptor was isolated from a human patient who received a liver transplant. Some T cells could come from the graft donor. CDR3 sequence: CASSAMVGPVGYF. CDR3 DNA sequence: TGTGCCAGCAGCGCCATGGTGGGACCCGTTGGGTATTTT.